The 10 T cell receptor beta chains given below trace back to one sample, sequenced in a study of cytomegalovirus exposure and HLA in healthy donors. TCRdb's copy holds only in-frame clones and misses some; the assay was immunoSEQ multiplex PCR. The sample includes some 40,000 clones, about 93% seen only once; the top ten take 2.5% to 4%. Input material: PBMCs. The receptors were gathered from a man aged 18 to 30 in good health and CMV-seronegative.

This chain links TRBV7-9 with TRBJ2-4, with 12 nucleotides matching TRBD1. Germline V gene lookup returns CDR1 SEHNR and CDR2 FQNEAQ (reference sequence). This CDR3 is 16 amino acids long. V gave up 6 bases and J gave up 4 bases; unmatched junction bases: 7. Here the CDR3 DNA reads TGTGCCAGCAGAAGTGGGACAGGGGGCTGGAAAAACATTCAGTACTTC. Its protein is CASRSGTGGWKNIQYF. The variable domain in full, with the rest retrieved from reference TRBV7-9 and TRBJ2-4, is DTGVSQNPRHKITKRGQNVTFRCDPISEHNRLYWYRQTLGQGPEFLTYFQNEAQLEKSRLLSDRFSAERPKGSFSTLEIQRTEQGDSAMYLCASRSGTGGWKNIQYFGAGTRLSVL.

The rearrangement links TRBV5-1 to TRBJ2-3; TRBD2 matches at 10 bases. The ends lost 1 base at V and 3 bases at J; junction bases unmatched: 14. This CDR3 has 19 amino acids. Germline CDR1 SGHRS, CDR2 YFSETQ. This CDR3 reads CASSLLGRSSGSLTDTQYF. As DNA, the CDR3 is TGCGCCAGCAGCTTGTTGGGCCGGTCTAGCGGGAGTTTGACAGATACGCAGTATTTT.

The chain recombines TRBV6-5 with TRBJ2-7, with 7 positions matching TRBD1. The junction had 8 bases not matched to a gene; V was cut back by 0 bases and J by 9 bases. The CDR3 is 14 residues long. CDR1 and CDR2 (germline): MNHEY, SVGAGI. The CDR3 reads CASSYSSDRAVQYF. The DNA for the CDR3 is TGTGCCAGCAGTTACTCCAGCGACAGGGCAGTGCAGTACTTC.

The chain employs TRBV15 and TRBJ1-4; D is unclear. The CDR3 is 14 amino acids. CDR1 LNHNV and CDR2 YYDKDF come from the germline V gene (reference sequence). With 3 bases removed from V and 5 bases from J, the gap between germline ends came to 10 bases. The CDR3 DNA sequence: TGTGCCACCAGCAGGGATCTGGGCAATGAAAAACTGTTTTTT. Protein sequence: CATSRDLGNEKLFF.

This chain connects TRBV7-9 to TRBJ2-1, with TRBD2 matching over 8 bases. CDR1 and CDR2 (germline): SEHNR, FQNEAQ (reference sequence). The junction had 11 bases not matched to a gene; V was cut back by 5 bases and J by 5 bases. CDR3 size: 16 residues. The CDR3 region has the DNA TGTGCCAGCAGCCCCCGGGGGGGCGGGGGGAACAATGAGCAGTTCTTC. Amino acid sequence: CASSPRGGGGNNEQFF.

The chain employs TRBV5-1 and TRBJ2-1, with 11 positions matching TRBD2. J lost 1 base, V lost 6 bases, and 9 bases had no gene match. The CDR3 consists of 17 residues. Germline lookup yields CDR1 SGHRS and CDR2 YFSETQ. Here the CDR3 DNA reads TGCGCCAGCACCGGACTAGCGGGTCCCCTTTCCTACAATGAGCAGTTCTTC. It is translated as CASTGLAGPLSYNEQFF.

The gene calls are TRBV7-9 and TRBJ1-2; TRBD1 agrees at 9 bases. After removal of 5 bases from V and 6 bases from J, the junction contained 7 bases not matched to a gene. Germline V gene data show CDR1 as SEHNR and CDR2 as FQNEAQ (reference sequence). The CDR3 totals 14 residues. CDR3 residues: CASSLSQGAHGYTF. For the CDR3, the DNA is TGTGCCAGCAGCCTTTCACAGGGGGCGCATGGCTACACCTTC.

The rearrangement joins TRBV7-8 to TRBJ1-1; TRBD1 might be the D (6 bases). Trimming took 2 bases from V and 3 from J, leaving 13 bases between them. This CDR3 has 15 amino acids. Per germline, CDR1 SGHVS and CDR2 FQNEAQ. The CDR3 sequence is CASSLLGRGYTEAFF. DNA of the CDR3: TGTGCCAGCAGCTTACTCGGCAGGGGTTACACTGAAGCTTTCTTT.

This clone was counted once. The CDR3 nucleotides are TGTGCCAGCAGGGGTGTTGGGGCGGGAGAGGCCAATGAGCAGTTCTTC. Translated, it gives CASRGVGAGEANEQFF. V gene TRBV2 combines with J gene TRBJ2-1; 7 bases are shared with TRBD2. The CDR3 has 16 residues. The trim removed 6 bases at V and 6 bases at J, leaving 14 bases unmatched. The germline gives CDR1 SNHLY, CDR2 FYNNEI.

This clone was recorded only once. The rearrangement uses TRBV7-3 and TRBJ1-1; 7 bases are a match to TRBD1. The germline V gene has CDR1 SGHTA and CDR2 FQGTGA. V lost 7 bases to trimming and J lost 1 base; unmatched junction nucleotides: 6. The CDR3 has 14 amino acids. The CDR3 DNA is TGTGCCAGCACCCTAGGGGGCGGGAACACTGAAGCTTTCTTT. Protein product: CASTLGGGNTEAFF.